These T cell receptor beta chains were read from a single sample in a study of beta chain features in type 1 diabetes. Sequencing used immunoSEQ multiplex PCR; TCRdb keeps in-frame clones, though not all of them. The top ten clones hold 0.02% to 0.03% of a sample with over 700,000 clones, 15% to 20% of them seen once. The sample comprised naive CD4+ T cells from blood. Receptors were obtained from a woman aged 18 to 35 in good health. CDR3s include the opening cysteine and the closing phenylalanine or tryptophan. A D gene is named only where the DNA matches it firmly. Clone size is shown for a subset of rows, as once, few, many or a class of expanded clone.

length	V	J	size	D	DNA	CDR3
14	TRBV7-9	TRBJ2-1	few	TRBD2	TGTGCCAGCAGCTTAGGTCTAGCGGGAGCGGGGCAGTTCTTC	CASSLGLAGAGQFF
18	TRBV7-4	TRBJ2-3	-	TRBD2	TGTGCCAGCAGCCTTGGGACTAGCGGGAGGGGGAGCACAGATACGCAGTATTTT	CASSLGTSGRGSTDTQYF
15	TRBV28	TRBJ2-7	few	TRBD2	TGTGCCAGCAATGCTATTGGGACTAGCGGGAACGAGCAGTACTTC	CASNAIGTSGNEQYF
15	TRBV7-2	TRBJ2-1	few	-	TGTGCCAGCAGGCCAGACCCCTACTCCTACAATGAGCAGTTCTTC	CASRPDPYSYNEQFF
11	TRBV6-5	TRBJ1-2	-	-	TGTGCCAGCAGTTATCGGTATGGCTACACCTTC	CASSYRYGYTF
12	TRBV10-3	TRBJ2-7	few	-	TGTGCCATCAGCCCGACTAGTTACGAGCAGTACTTC	CAISPTSYEQYF
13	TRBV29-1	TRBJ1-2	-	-	TGCAGCGTTGATCGGACCCGGAGCTATGGCTACACCTTC	CSVDRTRSYGYTF
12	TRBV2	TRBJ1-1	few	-	TGTGCCACCGAGGGCTGGGGCACTGAAGCTTTCTTT	CATEGWGTEAFF
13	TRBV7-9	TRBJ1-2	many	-	TGTGCCAGCAGCTTTGCAGGGACGGGTGGCTACACCTTC	CASSFAGTGGYTF
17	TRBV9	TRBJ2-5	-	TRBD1	TGTGCCAGCAGCGTAGGGCAGGGGGCTTTCCAGCAAGAGACCCAGTACTTC	CASSVGQGAFQQETQYF
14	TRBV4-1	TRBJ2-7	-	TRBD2	TGCGCCAGCAGCCAACGACTAGCGGGAGACGAGCAGTACTTC	CASSQRLAGDEQYF
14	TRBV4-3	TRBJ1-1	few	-	TGCGCCAGCAGCTATAATAACAAGAACACTGAAGCTTTCTTT	CASSYNNKNTEAFF
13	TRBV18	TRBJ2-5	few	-	TGTGCCAGCTCAGGGCAGAGCCAAGAGACCCAGTACTTC	CASSGQSQETQYF
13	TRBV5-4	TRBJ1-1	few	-	TGTGCCAGCAGCTTGGATATGAACACTGAAGCTTTCTTT	CASSLDMNTEAFF
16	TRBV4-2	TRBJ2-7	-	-	TGTGCCAGCAGCCAAGATTCGGGCCTACACTCCTACGAGCAGTACTTC	CASSQDSGLHSYEQYF
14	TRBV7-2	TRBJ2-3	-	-	TGTGCCAGCAGCTTAGGACAGGACACAGATACGCAGTATTTT	CASSLGQDTDTQYF
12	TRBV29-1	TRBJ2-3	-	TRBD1	TGCAGCGTTGACGAGGGGGCGGATACGCAGTATTTT	CSVDEGADTQYF
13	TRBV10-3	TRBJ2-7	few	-	TGTGCCATCAGTGTATCAGGGGCCTACGAGCAGTACTTC	CAISVSGAYEQYF
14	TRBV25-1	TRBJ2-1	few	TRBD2	TGTGCCAGCAGTGGCCTAGCGGGAGTCGCTGAGCAGTTCTTC	CASSGLAGVAEQFF
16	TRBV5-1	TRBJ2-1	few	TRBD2	TGCGCCAGCAGCCCCCAGTGGGCTAGCGGTAACAATGAGCAGTTCTTC	CASSPQWASGNNEQFF
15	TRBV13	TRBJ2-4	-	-	TGTGCCAGCAGCTTAGTATATGTAGCCAAAAACATTCAGTACTTC	CASSLVYVAKNIQYF
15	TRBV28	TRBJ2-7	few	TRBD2	TGTGCCAGCAGTTCTAGCGGGAGCCCCTCCTACGAGCAGTACTTC	CASSSSGSPSYEQYF